Presented here are 16 T cell receptor beta chains from one specimen sequenced in a study of post-analysis software for immune sequencing data. Notes on the study in general: TRBV5-6, TRBV5-1 and TRBV20-1 were among five TRBV segments more frequent in patients than controls.

Unique-molecular-identifier-tagged TCR beta cDNA libraries were used. Using its own MiXCR run on the PCR reads, TCRdb lists one record per CDR3 protein. Of about 820,000 distinct CDR3 sequences listed, about 50% are singletons. Their recognized antigens are unknown. Specimen: blood. The receptors were gathered from a girl aged 10-17 years with multiple sclerosis.

The chain employs TRBV7-8 and TRBJ2-5, with D possibly being TRBD2 (6 bases). Germline loops: CDR1 SGHVS, CDR2 FQNEAQ. The CDR3 is made up of 13 amino acids. V was cut by 0 bases and J by 9 bases, with 11 bases left in between. CDR3 region: CASSLAGSGAQYF. CDR3 nucleotide sequence: TGTGCCAGCAGCTTAGCCGGGTCGGGGGCCCAGTACTTC.

This clonotype was counted many times. The chain is built from TRBV30 and TRBJ2-1; 13 positions agree with TRBD2. The V gene's germline CDR1 is GTSNPN and CDR2 SVGIG (reference sequence). The trim removed 1 base at V and 3 bases at J, leaving 6 bases unmatched. The CDR3 covers 17 residues. The CDR3 DNA sequence: TGTGCCTGGAGTGCCTGGACTAGCGGGAGAGGCTACAATGAGCAGTTCTTC. It codes for CAWSAWTSGRGYNEQFF. Complete variable domain (other parts from reference TRBV30 and TRBJ2-1): SQTIHQWPATLVQPVGSPLSLECTVEGTSNPNLYWYRQAAGRGLQLLFYSVGIGQISSEVPQNLSASRPQDRQFILSSKKLLLSDSGFYLCAWSAWTSGRGYNEQFFGPGTRLTVL.

V and J are TRBV29-1 and TRBJ2-1, with TRBD2 identical over 7 bases. This CDR3 is built from 14 residues. CDR1 is SQVTM, CDR2 ANQGSEA, per germline. Trimming cost V 3 bases and J 8 bases; bases outside gene matches: 10. The CDR3, as DNA: TGCAGCGTTGATCTAGTAGCGGGCCCCCATGAGCAGTTCTTC. It translates to CSVDLVAGPHEQFF.

This sequence joins TRBV7-9 and TRBJ1-2, with D possibly matching TRBD1 (5 bases). V was pared by 11 bases and J by 0 bases, with 16 bases between. CDR3 length equals 14 residues. Per germline, CDR1 SEHNR and CDR2 FQNEAQ (reference sequence). The CDR3 sequence: CALREGIANYGYTF. In DNA, the CDR3 is TGTGCCCTCAGGGAGGGAATAGCTAACTATGGCTACACCTTC.

The chain links TRBV6-5 to TRBJ2-1; TRBD1 is a possible D gene (5 bases). Trimming cost V 6 bases and J 5 bases, with 14 bases left between them. Germline-derived CDR1 and CDR2 are MNHEY and SVGAGI. CDR3 size: 14 residues. CDR3 nucleotides: TGTGCCAGCAGAGAAGGGGTCTTTAACAATGAGCAGTTCTTC. This gives the protein CASREGVFNNEQFF.

About this clonotype: At one of its ends the junction is not consistent with the germline gene, which may arise from a read error. DNA of the CDR3: TGTGCTAGCAGCCCAGGGGCCTTCAACGAGCAGTTCTTC. The encoded protein is CASSPGAFNEQFF. The rearrangement uses TRBV7-7 and TRBJ2-1; a weak D match, TRBD1 (6 bases). The CDR3 contains 13 residues. Germline V gene sequence: CDR1 SSHAT, CDR2 FNYEAQ (reference sequence).

This clonotype was seen only a few times. The chain links TRBV4-1 to TRBJ2-1, with D perhaps TRBD1 (6 bases). This CDR3 has 17 residues. V lost 2 bases and J lost 2, with 16 bases in between. Germline V CDR1 and CDR2: MGHRA, YSYEKL. The CDR3 here is CASSQSSGALPYNEQFF. In DNA form, the CDR3 reads TGCGCCAGCAGCCAATCATCAGGGGCGCTCCCCTACAATGAGCAGTTCTTC.

The V and J genes are TRBV6-5 and TRBJ2-1; 7 bases are a match to TRBD2. The CDR3 covers 15 residues. V was clipped by 6 bases and J by 4 bases; unmatched bases: 9. Germline CDR1 is MNHEY and CDR2 is SVGAGI. The CDR3 DNA reads as TGTGCCAGCAGCCTCGGACTAGACCTTTACAATGAGCAGTTCTTC. Protein: CASSLGLDLYNEQFF.

The chain is built from TRBV7-9 and TRBJ2-1; tentatively, D is TRBD1 (6 bases). CDR3 length equals 14 residues. The germline V gene has CDR1 SEHNR and CDR2 FQNEAQ (reference sequence). Trimming took 4 bases from V and 6 from J, leaving 13 bases between them. CDR3 protein: CASSSRTVPNEQFF. The CDR3 nucleotides read TGTGCCAGCAGCTCCAGGACAGTACCCAATGAGCAGTTCTTC.

The CDR3: CSVRTGEQFF. CDR3 bases: TGCAGCGTTCGCACAGGGGAGCAGTTCTTC. V usage is TRBV29-1 and J usage is TRBJ2-1, with TRBD1 as a possible D gene (6 bases). The CDR3 is made up of 10 amino acids. V shed 5 bases and J shed 10 bases, with 9 bases lying between them. Germline V gene sequence: CDR1 SQVTM, CDR2 ANQGSEA.

Here the CDR3 DNA reads TGTGCCAGCAGCCGAGTACCCGGCTCCTACAATGAGCAGTTCTTC. It translates to CASSRVPGSYNEQFF. V gene TRBV12-3 or TRBV12-4 combines with J gene TRBJ2-1, with no clear D. Trimming shortened V by 6 bases and J by 0 bases, and 12 bases separated the two germline ends. The CDR3 is 15 amino acids.

V is TRBV28 and J is TRBJ2-2; TRBD2 is a possible D gene (5 bases). Germline-derived CDR1 and CDR2 are MDHEN and SYDVKM. V shed 3 bases and J shed 5 bases, with 13 bases lying between them. This CDR3 comprises 15 residues. CDR3 nucleotide sequence: TGTGCCAGCAGTTTCCTAGCAGCTGTTACCGGGGAGCTGTTTTTT. This encodes CASSFLAAVTGELFF.

V and J are TRBV20-1 and TRBJ1-2, with D possibly matching TRBD1 (5 bases). Trimming pared 0 bases from V and 6 bases from J, leaving 17 bases between. Germline CDR1 and CDR2: DFQATT and SNEGSKA (reference sequence). This CDR3 is built from 15 residues. Here the CDR3 DNA reads TGCAGTGCTAGAGATCGAGGCGGGTTGGGGGATGGCTACACCTTC. Protein: CSARDRGGLGDGYTF.

This clonotype has only a few counts. This sequence joins TRBV19 and TRBJ2-4; D unclear. Near its end, the DNA agrees better with TRBJ2-7, so the J call may be wrong. Germline CDR1 and CDR2: LNHDA and SQIVND (reference sequence). CDR3 length: 13 amino acids. CDR3 loop: CASRRSDVLEQYF. Written as DNA, the CDR3 is TGTGCCAGTAGAAGGTCGGACGTCCTCGAGCAGTACTTC.

The chain employs TRBV10-3 and TRBJ1-5; no clear D gene. CDR1 is ENHRY, CDR2 SYGVKD, per germline. This CDR3 comprises 16 residues. The ends were cut back, 3 bases at V and 0 bases at J, with 12 bases in the middle. CDR3 loop: CAISEYGIVSNQPQHF. As DNA, the CDR3 is TGTGCCATCAGTGAATATGGGATCGTTAGCAATCAGCCCCAGCATTTT.

Worth noting for this clonotype: Its ends do not fully match the called genes, so a read error is possible. The chain couples TRBV4-1 to TRBJ2-7, with TRBD1 as a possible D gene (6 bases). This CDR3 is 14 amino acids long. Germline assignment: CDR1 MGHRA and CDR2 YSYEKL. The CDR3 loop reads CASNQVLGAYEQYF. In nucleotides, the CDR3 is TGCGCCAGCAACCAAGTGCTGGGGGCGTACGAGCAGTACTTC.